The 27 T cell receptor beta chains listed next were all sequenced from one sample in a study of CD8 T cells in ankylosing spondylitis. TCRdb processed the 5' RACE reads anew with MiXCR; each CDR3 protein has one entry. The table records 150,000 or so distinct CDR3 sequences, about a third of them present only once. The sample comprised synovial fluid, either unsorted or a sorted T cell fraction (not recorded which). These receptors all stem from a male donor with ankylosing spondylitis.

V gene TRBV11-2 combines with J gene TRBJ2-7; D uncertain. The length of the CDR3 is 13 residues. Trimming left V 1 base short and J 6 bases short, with 10 bases between. The V gene's germline CDR1 is SGHAT and CDR2 FQNNGV. CDR3 protein: CASSLGGSREQYF. The CDR3 DNA follows: TGTGCCAGCAGCTTAGGTGGCAGTCGCGAGCAGTACTTC.

This sequence joins TRBV15 and TRBJ1-1; D gene ambiguous. Germline CDR1 reads LNHNV; CDR2 reads YYDKDF (reference sequence). The CDR3 has 13 residues. V was shortened by 1 base and J by 5 bases, with 8 bases between the two germline ends. The CDR3 DNA sequence: TGTGCCACCAGCAGAGTTGGGGATACTGAAGCTTTCTTT. Protein sequence: CATSRVGDTEAFF.

In its sample, this clonotype was seen a few times. The genes are TRBV6-2 or TRBV6-3 and TRBJ2-2, with unresolved D. Germline V gene data show CDR1 as MNHEY and CDR2 as SVGEGT. With 1 base removed from V and 5 bases from J, the gap between germline ends came to 8 bases. The length of the CDR3 is 14 residues. The CDR3 nucleotides read TGTGCCAGCAGTTACTTCACAAGAACCGGGGAGCTGTTTTTT. Its protein is CASSYFTRTGELFF.

V usage is TRBV3-1 and J usage is TRBJ2-4, with D perhaps TRBD1 (6 bases). CDR3 length: 13 residues. V shed 2 bases and J shed 6 bases, with 8 bases lying between them. Germline CDR1 and CDR2: LGHDT and YNNKEL (reference sequence). CDR3 bases: TGTGCCAGCAGCCAAAAACAGGGAAACATTCAGTACTTC. Translating gives CASSQKQGNIQYF.

This clonotype was seen ten or more times. This chain uses TRBV6-5 with TRBJ1-6, with 7 positions matching TRBD1. The germline gives CDR1 MNHEY, CDR2 SVGAGI. V lost 2 bases to trimming and J lost 8 bases; unmatched junction nucleotides: 9. The CDR3 loop spans 16 amino acids. CDR3 region: CASSYGAAGGYSPLHF. The CDR3 DNA sequence: TGTGCCAGCAGTTACGGTGCGGCAGGGGGATATTCACCCCTCCACTTT.

This clonotype was detected ten times or more. The chain is built from TRBV13 and TRBJ1-6; TRBD1 is a possible D gene (5 bases). Trimming left V 3 bases short and J 10 bases short, with 13 bases between. The germline gives CDR1 PRHDT, CDR2 FYEKMQ (reference sequence). The CDR3 length is 14 residues. The chain's CDR3 is CASSLQGAASPLHF. The CDR3 DNA sequence: TGTGCCAGCAGCTTGCAGGGCGCGGCGTCACCCCTCCACTTT.

This clonotype occurred a few times. The rearrangement uses TRBV19 and TRBJ2-1; 12 bases match TRBD1. The junction had 10 bases not matched to a gene; V was cut back by 5 bases and J by 8 bases. CDR3 length equals 16 residues. Germline V gene data show CDR1 as LNHDA and CDR2 as SQIVND (reference sequence). This chain's CDR3 is CASSPRRDRGQDEQFF. In nucleotides, the CDR3 is TGTGCCAGTAGTCCCCGACGGGACAGGGGGCAGGATGAGCAGTTCTTC. Drawing the rest from reference TRBV19 and TRBJ2-1, the complete variable domain is DGGITQSPKYLFRKEGQNVTLSCEQNLNHDAMYWYRQDPGQGLRLIYYSQIVNDFQKGDIAEGYSVSREKKESFPLTVTSAQKNPTAFYLCASSPRRDRGQDEQFFGPGTRLTVL.

There are a few counts of this clonotype. V and J are TRBV5-8 and TRBJ1-1; D is perhaps TRBD1 (6 bases). The CDR3 runs to 15 residues. In germline, CDR1 is SGHTS, CDR2 YDEGEE. The V and J ends lost 0 bases and 0 bases respectively, with 9 bases between them. The CDR3 DNA reads as TGTGCCAGCAGCTTGGGGCAGGGGCTGAACACTGAAGCTTTCTTT. Protein: CASSLGQGLNTEAFF.

This clonotype has a count of ten or more. The rearrangement links TRBV12-3 or TRBV12-4 to TRBJ1-4; D unclear. The V end lost 3 bases, the J end lost 0 bases, and 14 bases lay between the germline ends. The CDR3 loop spans 17 amino acids. CDR3 amino acids: CASSLVPAVATNEKLFF. CDR3 bases: TGTGCCAGCAGTTTGGTTCCAGCAGTTGCAACTAATGAAAAACTGTTTTTT.

This clonotype showed up many times. The rearrangement joins TRBV7-2 to TRBJ2-4; D unresolved. CDR3 size: 11 residues. V shed 5 bases and J shed 6 bases, with 5 bases lying between them. Germline CDR1 SGHTA, CDR2 FQGNSA. This chain's CDR3 is CASSPGNIQYF. CDR3 DNA sequence: TGTGCCAGCAGCCCAGGAAACATTCAGTACTTC.

V gene TRBV6-2 or TRBV6-3 combines with J gene TRBJ2-1, with 13 nucleotides matching TRBD2. CDR1 MNHEY and CDR2 SVGEGT come from the germline V gene. This CDR3 has 16 amino acids. V lost 5 bases, J lost 6 bases, and 7 bases stayed unmatched. The CDR3 nucleotides read TGTGCCAGCAGTCGAATGACTAGCGGGAGGTCCAATGAGCAGTTCTTC. Translating it yields CASSRMTSGRSNEQFF.

This clonotype has ten or more counts. The chain combines TRBV5-6 with TRBJ2-7; TRBD1 matches 7 bases. V lost 4 bases, J lost 5 bases, and 12 bases stayed unmatched. Germline CDR1 SGHDT, CDR2 YYEEEE. The CDR3 extends over 15 amino acids. The CDR3: CASSTDRAPRNEQYF. The CDR3 DNA sequence: TGTGCCAGCAGCACTGACAGGGCCCCGAGGAACGAGCAGTACTTC.

The V gene is TRBV10-3, the J gene TRBJ1-2; maybe TRBD1 (5 bases). The CDR3 has 14 residues. Per the germline V gene, CDR1 is ENHRY and CDR2 is SYGVKD. The V end was cut by 4 bases, the J end by 6 bases, with 15 bases between. The CDR3 loop is CAISGSQGVNGYTF. The CDR3 DNA reads TGTGCCATCAGTGGTAGCCAGGGAGTGAATGGCTACACCTTC.

The table lists this clonotype with many counts. V gene TRBV12-3 or TRBV12-4 combines with J gene TRBJ1-1; 10 positions match TRBD1. With V trimmed by 6 bases and J by 1 base, 2 bases remained unmatched. This CDR3 comprises 14 residues. The CDR3 sequence: CASSRTGGNTEAFF. The CDR3, as DNA: TGTGCCAGCAGCCGGACAGGGGGGAACACTGAAGCTTTCTTT.

The sample holds a few counts of this clonotype. The rearrangement joins TRBV12-3 or TRBV12-4 to TRBJ1-1; perhaps TRBD1 as D (5 bases). This CDR3 contains 17 residues. V gave up 3 bases and J gave up 1 base, with 18 bases separating them. CDR3: CASSFDGGSGWNTEAFF. Written as DNA, the CDR3 is TGTGCCAGCAGTTTTGATGGGGGGTCGGGATGGAACACTGAAGCTTTCTTT.

The chain couples TRBV28 to TRBJ2-5; 8 nucleotides agree with TRBD1. The V and J ends lost 5 bases and 4 bases, in that order; junction bases with no gene match: 6. Germline V CDR1 and CDR2: MDHEN, SYDVKM. The CDR3 sequence is 14 residues long. CDR3 residues: CASSRQGWRETQYF. Here the CDR3 DNA reads TGTGCCAGCAGTCGACAGGGGTGGAGAGAGACCCAGTACTTC.

This chain joins TRBV7-2 and TRBJ2-4; unclear D gene. CDR1 is SGHTA, CDR2 FQGNSA, per germline. CDR3 length equals 13 residues. Trimming pared 5 bases from V and 1 base from J, leaving 6 bases between. The CDR3 DNA follows: TGTGCCAGCAGCCCCCGGGCCAAAAACATTCAGTACTTC. Translation gives CASSPRAKNIQYF.

This clonotype was observed many times. This chain joins TRBV7-8 and TRBJ1-3, with TRBD1 matching over 9 bases. V lost 5 bases to trimming and J lost 5 bases; unmatched junction nucleotides: 4. This CDR3 has 14 residues. Germline V gene sequence: CDR1 SGHVS, CDR2 FQNEAQ. Here the CDR3 DNA reads TGTGCCAGCAGCCCGGGACAGGGCAGAAACACCATATATTTT. Its translation is CASSPGQGRNTIYF.

This clonotype was observed a handful of times. V usage is TRBV5-5 and J usage is TRBJ1-2; TRBD1 aligns across 7 bases. Trimming cost V 6 bases and J 4 bases; bases outside gene matches: 6. Germline CDR1 is SGHKS and CDR2 is YYEKEE (reference sequence). CDR3 size: 13 residues. The CDR3 bases are TGTGCCAGCACCGGACAGGAACCCTATGGCTACACCTTC. Encoded protein: CASTGQEPYGYTF.

This chain links TRBV20-1 with TRBJ2-3; 10 positions agree with TRBD2. V lost 4 bases and J lost 2; bases outside the gene matches: 3. Germline V lookup: CDR1 DFQATT, CDR2 SNEGSKA (reference sequence). CDR3 length equals 14 residues. The CDR3 reads CSAMGTSVTDTQYF. CDR3 DNA sequence: TGCAGTGCTATGGGGACTAGCGTCACAGATACGCAGTATTTT.

For the CDR3, the DNA is TGTGCCAGCAGCTCTTTGGATGAGCAGTTCTTC. Its translation is CASSSLDEQFF. This sequence joins TRBV5-6 and TRBJ2-1; D gene ambiguous. CDR1 is SGHDT, CDR2 YYEEEE, per germline. Trimming pared 3 bases from V and 8 bases from J, leaving 6 bases between. The CDR3 extends over 11 amino acids. Complete variable domain (other parts from reference TRBV5-6 and TRBJ2-1): DAGVTQSPTHLIKTRGQQVTLRCSPKSGHDTVSWYQQALGQGPQFIFQYYEEEERQRGNFPDRFSGHQFPNYSSELNVNALLLGDSALYLCASSSLDEQFFGPGTRLTVL.

This clonotype was observed a handful of times. The rearrangement uses TRBV7-9 and TRBJ2-2; 8 nucleotides align to TRBD1. The CDR3 runs 14 residues. Trimming took 8 bases from V and 1 from J; bases not matched to a gene: 3. CDR1 and CDR2 (germline): SEHNR, FQNEAQ (reference sequence). The DNA for the CDR3 is TGTGCCAGCGCGGGACAGGTGAACACCGGGGAGCTGTTTTTT. Translation: CASAGQVNTGELFF.

This clonotype was detected many times. The CDR3 region is CAPCSSETGHTGELFF. The CDR3 bases are TGTGCCCCTTGCTCGTCCGAGACAGGACACACCGGGGAGCTGTTTTTT. This sequence joins TRBV10-3 and TRBJ2-2, with D perhaps TRBD1 (6 bases). V lost 11 bases and J lost 3, with 22 bases in between. Looked up from germline, CDR1 is ENHRY and CDR2 is SYGVKD. This CDR3 is built from 16 residues.

This chain joins TRBV7-8 and TRBJ2-7; TRBD1 is a possible D gene (6 bases). Trimming took 7 bases from V and 3 from J, leaving 13 bases between them. CDR3 size: 13 residues. CDR1 is SGHVS, CDR2 FQNEAQ, per germline. The CDR3 spells CASNPDRDYEQYF. CDR3 coding DNA: TGTGCCAGCAACCCGGACAGAGACTACGAGCAGTACTTC.

The sample holds a few counts of this clonotype. The J gene is TRBJ1-1, the V gene TRBV20-1; 9 bases fit TRBD1. This CDR3 is built from 15 residues. J gave up 7 bases and V 6 bases, and 15 bases lay outside the gene matches. Germline assignment: CDR1 DFQATT and CDR2 SNEGSKA (reference sequence). CDR3 loop: CSAAPLDRGTIEAFF. In DNA form, the CDR3 reads TGCAGTGCCGCTCCCTTGGACAGGGGAACGATTGAAGCTTTCTTT.

This chain links TRBV7-2 with TRBJ1-2; D remains ambiguous. The CDR3 is 14 residues long. Looked up from germline, CDR1 is SGHTA and CDR2 is FQGNSA. Trimming took off 1 base at V and 6 bases at J, with 12 bases between the two ends. CDR3 sequence: CASSLVSQPNGYTF. CDR3 DNA: TGTGCCAGCAGCTTAGTTTCACAGCCCAATGGCTACACCTTC.

The chain employs TRBV10-3 and TRBJ1-2; weak D call: TRBD1 (6 bases). Germline values: CDR1 ENHRY, CDR2 SYGVKD. The CDR3 loop spans 17 amino acids. V shed 3 bases and J shed 3 bases, with 20 bases lying between them. In DNA, the CDR3 is TGTGCCATCAGTGAAGTAGGGACAATGAAGGGTTACTATGGCTACACCTTC. Its translation: CAISEVGTMKGYYGYTF.